This T cell receptor beta chain was sequenced for a study of Graves' ophthalmopathy and Graves' hyperthyroidism. Beta-chain TCR CDR3 regions were amplified from RNA transcripts. First-round RT-PCR used HTBI primers; second-round multiplex PCR followed. TCRdb itself ran the multiplex PCR reads through MiXCR, one entry per CDR3 protein. The sample contains around 470,000 distinct CDR3 sequences, 14% of which appear only once. The CDR3 has 15 residues. The V end lost 3 bases, the J end lost 1 base, and 12 bases lay between the germline ends. Germline V gene sequence: CDR1 MDHEN, CDR2 SYDVKM. Study observations and caveats: Detection in blood was also observed for most expanded thyroid clonotypes above 0.001 frequency.

This clonotype was seen many times. Its antigen is undetermined. The study excluded patients with other autoimmune diseases, uncontrolled infections, pregnancy or lactation. The clonotype comes from a woman in her thirties with Graves' ophthalmopathy. The gene calls are TRBV28 and TRBJ2-5; D is ambiguous. Material: blood. Here the CDR3 reads CASSFSQIGQETQYF. The DNA of the CDR3 is TGTGCCAGCAGTTTCTCCCAGATAGGCCAAGAGACCCAGTACTTC. Filled out from reference TRBV28 and TRBJ2-5, the complete variable domain reads DVKVTQSSRYLVKRTGEKVFLECVQDMDHENMFWYRQDPGLGLRLIYFSYDVKMKEKGDIPEGYSVSREKKERFSLILESASTNQTSMYLCASSFSQIGQETQYFGPGTRLLVL.